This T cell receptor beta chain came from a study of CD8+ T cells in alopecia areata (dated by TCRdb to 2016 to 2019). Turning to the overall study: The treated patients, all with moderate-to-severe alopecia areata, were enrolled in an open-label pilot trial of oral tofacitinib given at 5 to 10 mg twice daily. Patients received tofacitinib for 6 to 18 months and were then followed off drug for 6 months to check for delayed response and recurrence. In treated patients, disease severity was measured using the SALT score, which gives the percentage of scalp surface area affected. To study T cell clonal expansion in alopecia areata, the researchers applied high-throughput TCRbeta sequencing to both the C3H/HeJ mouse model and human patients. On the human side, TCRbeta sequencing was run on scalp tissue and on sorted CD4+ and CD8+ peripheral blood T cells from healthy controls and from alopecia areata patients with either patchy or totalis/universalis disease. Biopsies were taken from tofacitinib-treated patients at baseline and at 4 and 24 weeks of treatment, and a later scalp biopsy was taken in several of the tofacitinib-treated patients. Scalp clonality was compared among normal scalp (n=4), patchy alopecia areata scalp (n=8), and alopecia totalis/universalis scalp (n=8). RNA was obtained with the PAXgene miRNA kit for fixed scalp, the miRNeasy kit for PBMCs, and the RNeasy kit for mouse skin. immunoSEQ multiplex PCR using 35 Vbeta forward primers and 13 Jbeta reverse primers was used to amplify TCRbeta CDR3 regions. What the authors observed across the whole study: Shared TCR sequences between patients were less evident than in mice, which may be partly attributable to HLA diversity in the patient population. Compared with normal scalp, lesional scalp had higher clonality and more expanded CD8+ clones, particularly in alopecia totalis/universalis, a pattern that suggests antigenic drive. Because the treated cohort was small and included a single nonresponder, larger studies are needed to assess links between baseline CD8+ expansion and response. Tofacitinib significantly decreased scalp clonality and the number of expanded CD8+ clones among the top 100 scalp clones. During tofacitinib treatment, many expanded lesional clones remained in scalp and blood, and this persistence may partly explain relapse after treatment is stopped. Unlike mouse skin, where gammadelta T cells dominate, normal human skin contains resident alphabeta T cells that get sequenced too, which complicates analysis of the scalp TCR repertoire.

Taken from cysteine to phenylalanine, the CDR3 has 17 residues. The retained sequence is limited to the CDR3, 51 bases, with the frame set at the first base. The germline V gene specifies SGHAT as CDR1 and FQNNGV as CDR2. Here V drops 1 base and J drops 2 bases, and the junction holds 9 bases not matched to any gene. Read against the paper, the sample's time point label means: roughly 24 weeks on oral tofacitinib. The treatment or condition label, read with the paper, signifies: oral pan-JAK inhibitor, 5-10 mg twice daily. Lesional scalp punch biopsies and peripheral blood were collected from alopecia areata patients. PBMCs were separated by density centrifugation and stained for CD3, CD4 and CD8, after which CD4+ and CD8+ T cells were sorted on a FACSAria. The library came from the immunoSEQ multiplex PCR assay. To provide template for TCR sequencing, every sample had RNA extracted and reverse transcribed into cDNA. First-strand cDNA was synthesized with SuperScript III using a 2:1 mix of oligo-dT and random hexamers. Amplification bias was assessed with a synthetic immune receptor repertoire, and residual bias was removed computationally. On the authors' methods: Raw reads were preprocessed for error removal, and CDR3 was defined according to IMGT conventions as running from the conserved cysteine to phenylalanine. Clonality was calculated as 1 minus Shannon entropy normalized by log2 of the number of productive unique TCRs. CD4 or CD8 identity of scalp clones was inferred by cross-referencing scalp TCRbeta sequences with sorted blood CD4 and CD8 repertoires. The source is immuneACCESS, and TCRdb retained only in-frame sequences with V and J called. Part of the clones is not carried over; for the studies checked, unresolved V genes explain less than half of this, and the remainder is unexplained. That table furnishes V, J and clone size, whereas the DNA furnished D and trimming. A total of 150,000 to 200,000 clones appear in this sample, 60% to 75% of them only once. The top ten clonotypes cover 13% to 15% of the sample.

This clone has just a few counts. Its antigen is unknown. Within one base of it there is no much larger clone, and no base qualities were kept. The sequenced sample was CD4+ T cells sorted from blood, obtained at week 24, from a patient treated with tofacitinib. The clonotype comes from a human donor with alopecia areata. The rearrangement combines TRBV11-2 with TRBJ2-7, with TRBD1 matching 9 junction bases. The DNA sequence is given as TGTGCCAGCAGCTTAGGGACAGGGGTTACACAAACCTACGAGCAGTACTTC. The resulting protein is CASSLGTGVTQTYEQYF.